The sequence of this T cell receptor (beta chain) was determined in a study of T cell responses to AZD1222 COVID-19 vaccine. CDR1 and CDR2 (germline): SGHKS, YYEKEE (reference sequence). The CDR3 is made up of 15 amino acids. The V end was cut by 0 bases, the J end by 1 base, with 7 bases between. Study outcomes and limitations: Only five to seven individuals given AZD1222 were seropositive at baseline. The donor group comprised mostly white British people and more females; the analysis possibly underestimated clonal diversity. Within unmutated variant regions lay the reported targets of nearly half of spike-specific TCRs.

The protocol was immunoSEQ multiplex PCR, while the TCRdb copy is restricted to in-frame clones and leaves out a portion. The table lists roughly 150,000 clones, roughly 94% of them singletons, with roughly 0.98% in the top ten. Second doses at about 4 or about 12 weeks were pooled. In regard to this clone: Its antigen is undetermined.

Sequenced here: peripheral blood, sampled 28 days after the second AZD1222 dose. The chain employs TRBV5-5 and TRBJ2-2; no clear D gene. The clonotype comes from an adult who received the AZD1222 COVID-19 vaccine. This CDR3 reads CASSLGHVNTGELFF. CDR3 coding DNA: TGTGCCAGCAGCTTGGGACACGTGAACACCGGGGAGCTGTTTTTT.